This record looks at one T cell receptor (beta chain) sequence and its context. This entry comes from a study of blood T cell repertoires in COVID-19. Overall study context: COVID-19 samples from acute and convalescent phases originated in the United States, Italy and Spain.

V dropped 3 bases and J dropped 0; count of bases not matched to a gene: 8. Germline values: CDR1 KGHDR, CDR2 SFDVKD. This CDR3 is 18 amino acids long. Per the authors' pipeline: Reference gene primers were amplified, and this amplification served to estimate nucleated cell counts. Libraries were prepared by immunoSEQ multiplex PCR; TCRdb keeps only in-frame clonotypes and omits some of them. The V and J calls and clone size come from that table; D and trimming were worked out from the DNA. In the table there are fewer than 200,000 clones, over 70% of which are singletons. Sample: PBMCs or T cells enriched from blood (not recorded which). V is TRBV24-1 and J is TRBJ2-2, with 8 bases matching TRBD1. The clonotype comes from a woman between 45 and 60 years old in a cohort exposed to, infected with or recovered from COVID-19 (not recorded which). The DNA for the CDR3 is TGTGCCACCAGTGATGCGTTCGGGACAGGTCCGAACACCGGGGAGCTGTTTTTT. Translated: CATSDAFGTGPNTGELFF.